Below are 8 T cell receptor beta chains sequenced from a single sample in a study of shared clonotypes between healthy human individuals. The repertoire was sequenced with immunoSEQ multiplex PCR; TCRdb's copy has only in-frame clones and lacks some. The table records around 2,000,000 clones, 95% of them present only once. The specimen sequenced was naive CD4+ T cells sorted from blood. Sample subset: CD45RA+ positively selected. The receptors come from a young man in good health.

The chain links TRBV6-6 to TRBJ2-7; D not resolved. CDR3 length: 14 residues. With 0 bases removed from V and 4 bases from J, the gap between germline ends came to 10 bases. The germline gives CDR1 MNHNY, CDR2 SVGAGI (reference sequence). The CDR3 loop reads CASSYSSGRYEQYF. The CDR3 DNA is TGTGCCAGCAGTTACTCGTCAGGTCGTTACGAGCAGTACTTC.

The V call is TRBV19, the J call TRBJ2-4, with 14 bases identical to TRBD2. The CDR3 covers 19 residues. CDR1 is LNHDA, CDR2 SQIVND, per germline (reference sequence). With V trimmed by 6 bases and J by 1 base, 11 bases remained unmatched. The DNA of the CDR3 is TGTGCCAGTAGCCCCGCCGGGACTAGCGGGAGATCGGCCAAAAACATTCAGTACTTC. Its protein product is CASSPAGTSGRSAKNIQYF.

V is TRBV5-1 and J is TRBJ1-1, with D possibly matching TRBD1 (6 bases). V gave up 0 bases and J gave up 4 bases, with 13 bases separating them. Looked up from germline, CDR1 is SGHRS and CDR2 is YFSETQ. This CDR3 has 15 amino acids. DNA of the CDR3: TGCGCCAGCAGCTTGGAACAGGGATCCCGCACTGAAGCTTTCTTT. Amino acid sequence: CASSLEQGSRTEAFF. The full variable domain, with the rest looked up from reference TRBV5-1 and TRBJ1-1, is KAGVTQTPRYLIKTRGQQVTLSCSPISGHRSVSWYQQTPGQGLQFLFEYFSETQRNKGNFPGRFSGRQFSNSRSEMNVSTLELGDSALYLCASSLEQGSRTEAFFGQGTRLTVV.

The chain joins TRBV10-1 to TRBJ1-3; tentatively, D is TRBD1 (5 bases). Trimming took 8 bases from V and 0 from J, leaving 8 bases between them. This CDR3 spans 13 amino acids. The V gene's germline CDR1 is WNHNN and CDR2 SYGVQD (reference sequence). The CDR3 bases are TGCGCCAGCCAGGGTTCCTCTGGAAACACCATATATTTT. This sequence encodes CASQGSSGNTIYF.

In its sample, this clone was seen once. The sample holds other DNA sequences that translate to the same CDR3. V is TRBV2 and J is TRBJ2-2; 8 bases fit TRBD1. Trimming at V came to 6 bases and at J to 2 bases, leaving 5 bases not matched to a gene. Germline lookup yields CDR1 SNHLY and CDR2 FYNNEI. The CDR3 loop spans 15 amino acids. CDR3 in DNA: TGTGCCAGCAGCGGACAGGGCCTTAACACCGGGGAGCTGTTTTTT. The encoded protein is CASSGQGLNTGELFF.

The rearrangement joins TRBV11-2 to TRBJ2-3; weak D call: TRBD1 (6 bases). The CDR3 loop spans 16 amino acids. From germline, CDR1 is SGHAT and CDR2 FQNNGV. The germline V and J ends were trimmed by 5 bases and 0 bases, with 15 bases remaining between them. The CDR3 sequence is CASSPPTGPSTDTQYF. The CDR3 DNA reads TGTGCCAGCAGCCCCCCGACAGGCCCCAGCACAGATACGCAGTATTTT.

The chain is built from TRBV7-9 and TRBJ2-1; D not certain. With 5 bases removed from V and 7 bases from J, the gap between germline ends came to 15 bases. Per germline, CDR1 SEHNR and CDR2 FQNEAQ (reference sequence). The CDR3 runs 14 residues. CDR3 in amino acids: CASSQYLEENEQFF. The CDR3 DNA is TGTGCCAGCAGCCAATACCTCGAAGAGAATGAGCAGTTCTTC. Full variable domain (missing parts from reference TRBV7-9 and TRBJ2-1): DTGVSQNPRHKITKRGQNVTFRCDPISEHNRLYWYRQTLGQGPEFLTYFQNEAQLEKSRLLSDRFSAERPKGSFSTLEIQRTEQGDSAMYLCASSQYLEENEQFFGPGTRLTVL.

The V call is TRBV5-1, the J call TRBJ1-6; D is undetermined. The CDR3 consists of 18 residues. The V gene's germline CDR1 is SGHRS and CDR2 YFSETQ. V shed 0 bases and J shed 0 bases, with 13 bases lying between them. The CDR3 loop reads CASSLDGRHFSYNSPLHF. The CDR3 DNA is TGCGCCAGCAGCTTGGACGGCCGACACTTCTCCTATAATTCACCCCTCCACTTT.